The source of this T cell receptor beta chain is a study of cytomegalovirus exposure and HLA in healthy donors. Background on the study: Sequencing of roughly 180 million T cells in an earlier analysis found more than 100 million unique TCR beta sequences.

It was with 60 Vbeta and 13 Jbeta primers that the PCR ran. Assay used: immunoSEQ multiplex PCR; TCRdb lists only in-frame clones, some missing. The sample carries tens of thousands of clones, approximately 64% recorded once. In regard to this clone: Its antigen is as yet unknown.

This CDR3 spans 15 amino acids. Losses at the gene ends were 0 bases for V and 1 base for J; bases not matched to a gene: 3. Germline V lookup: CDR1 SGHRS, CDR2 YFSETQ. Healthy people donating bone marrow made up the donors. Regarding the study as a whole: It emerged from a later analysis that several of the most significant clusters appeared to be linked to common viral pathogens. Among TCR beta chains, those listed as cytomegalovirus-associated numbered 164.

V is TRBV5-1 and J is TRBJ2-5; 7 nucleotides agree with TRBD1. Sequencing was performed on PBMCs. The sequence was collected from a woman between 50 and 59 years old in good health and CMV-seropositive. The CDR3 sequence: CASSLGGQTQETQYF. In DNA form, the CDR3 reads TGCGCCAGCAGCTTGGGGGGACAGACCCAAGAGACCCAGTACTTC.